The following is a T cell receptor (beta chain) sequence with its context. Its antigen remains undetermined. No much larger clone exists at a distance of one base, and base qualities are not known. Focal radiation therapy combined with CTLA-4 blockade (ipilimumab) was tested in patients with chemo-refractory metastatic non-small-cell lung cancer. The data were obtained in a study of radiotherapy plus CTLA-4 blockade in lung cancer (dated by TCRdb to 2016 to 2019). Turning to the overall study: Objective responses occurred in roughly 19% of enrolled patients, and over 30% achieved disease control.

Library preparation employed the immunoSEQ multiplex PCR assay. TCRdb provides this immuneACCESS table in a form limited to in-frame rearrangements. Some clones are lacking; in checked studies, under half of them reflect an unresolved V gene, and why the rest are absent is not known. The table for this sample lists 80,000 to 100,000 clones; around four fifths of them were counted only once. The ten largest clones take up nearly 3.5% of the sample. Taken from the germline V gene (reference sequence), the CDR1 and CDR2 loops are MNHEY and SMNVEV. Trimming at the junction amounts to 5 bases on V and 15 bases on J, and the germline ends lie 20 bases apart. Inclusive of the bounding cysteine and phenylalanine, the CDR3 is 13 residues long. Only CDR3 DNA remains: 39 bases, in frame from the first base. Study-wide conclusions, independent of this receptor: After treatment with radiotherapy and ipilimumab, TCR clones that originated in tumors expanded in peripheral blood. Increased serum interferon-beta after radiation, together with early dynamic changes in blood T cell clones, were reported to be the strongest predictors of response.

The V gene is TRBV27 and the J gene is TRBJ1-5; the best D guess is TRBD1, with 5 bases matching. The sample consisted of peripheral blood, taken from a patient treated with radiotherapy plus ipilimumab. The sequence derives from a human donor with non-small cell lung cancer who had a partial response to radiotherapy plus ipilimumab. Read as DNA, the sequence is TGTGCCAGCAGTCCCGAGAGGGACTCCCGAGCGCATTTT. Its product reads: CASSPERDSRAHF.